The clone carrying this TCR beta chain was recorded at least ten times. Its antigen is not identified. TCRdb re-analysed the 5' RACE reads in MiXCR, keeping a single row per CDR3 protein. The sample contains roughly 400,000 distinct CDR3 sequences, around a sixth of which appear only once. This entry belongs to a study of T-cell memory formation after mild COVID-19. Study outcomes and limitations: Researchers report contracting CD4+ clones mostly in CM and EM, with CD8+ clones in EMRA. Day 15 to 85 contracting clones showed balanced CD4/CD8; day 15 to 37 expanders favored CD4+. Pre-infection memory contained some responding clones, which suggested that cross-reactive memory had joined.

V lost 0 bases and J lost 5, with 7 bases in between. The CDR3 length is 13 residues. Germline V lookup: CDR1 ENHRY, CDR2 SYGVKD. Sequenced material: PBMCs or a T cell subset sorted from them (not recorded which). This sequence joins TRBV10-3 and TRBJ2-5; D gene uncertain. The sequence was collected from a man younger than 30 who had mild COVID-19 (a few samples of this study predate the infection). Cell type and time point are not known. CDR3 residues: CAISESTLETQYF. The CDR3 DNA reads TGTGCCATCAGTGAGTCGACTCTCGAGACCCAGTACTTC.